This TCR beta chain was identified in a study of regulatory T cells in long-lasting Graves disease (dated by TCRdb to about 2021). Study-wide context: Persistent Graves' disease meant more than 5 years of antithyroid drug treatment with TSH receptor autoantibodies that stayed positive. Peripheral blood TCR sequencing and RNA sequencing compared persistent Graves' disease patients with newly diagnosed Graves' disease patients. TCR sequencing covered 13 persistent and around 20 newly diagnosed Graves' disease patients, some 35 samples in total. Persistent Graves' disease patients in the clinical cohort had taken antithyroid drugs for roughly ten years on average. The study took place in China and was registered as a clinical trial.

Findings and caveats that apply to the study as a whole: The small sample size was acknowledged by the authors as a limitation that may reduce accuracy. Compared with newly diagnosed patients, patients with persistent Graves' disease had lower TCR Shannon entropy and fewer highly expanded clones, which suggests clonal expansion. Only peripheral blood was studied, because thyroid tissue, the primary lesion, was inaccessible. More public clonotypes were shared among persistent patients (2,741) than among newly diagnosed patients (more than 900). Preferential use of TRBV28, TRBJ1-2 and TRBJ2-5 was observed in persistent disease, whereas TRBV20-1 and TRBJ2-1 were favored in newly diagnosed disease. Sequencing and analysis were restricted to the TCR beta chain.

This clonotype was detected only a few times. Its antigen is unknown. One base away there is no much larger clone; base qualities are not given. The CDR3 runs 15 residues from the cysteine to the phenylalanine. Left in the record is the CDR3 DNA by itself, 45 bases read in frame from the first base. According to the germline V gene (reference sequence), CDR1 reads SEHNR and CDR2 reads FQNEAQ. V loses 5 bases of germline sequence and J loses 7 bases, and the interval between the two ends is 20 bases. Reading the label with the study, this specimen's time point is: persistent/refractory GD, antithyroid drugs over 5 years with positive TRAb. For both TCR sequencing and RNA sequencing, RNA was extracted from PBMCs using TRIzol. Graves' disease was diagnosed according to American Thyroid Association guidelines. Recruitment of patients was carried out at an endocrinology department in Xi'an, China. From each patient, 7.5 to 10 milliliters of peripheral blood was collected into an EDTA anticoagulant tube. Ficoll Paque Plus density gradient separation was used to isolate PBMCs, and no additional T cell sorting was done. An Agilent 2100 Bioanalyzer and agarose gel were used to check RNA quality, and a NanoDrop 2000 was used to measure RNA concentration.

The library relied on multiplex PCR. For sequencing, an Illumina HiSeq 4000 was employed. TCR beta libraries were built with iRepertoire HTBI primers and Arm-PCR amplification of CDR3 regions. Before sequencing, the PCR products went through gel purification. The authors processed their data as follows. Gene usage analysis of CDR3 amino acid clonotypes relied on the roughly 58 TRBV and 14 TRBJ segments identified across samples. COPE and FqMerger were used to merge the filtered high-quality paired reads into contigs. BLAST was used to align contigs to the IMGT TRBV, TRBD and TRBJ reference genes, and CDR3 was defined following IMGT. Any clonotype with a frequency above 0.1% was counted as a highly expanded clone. Shannon entropy served as the measure of repertoire diversity, while the Gini coefficient captured V-J evenness. A clonotype was considered public if more than one individual shared it. TCRdb handled the public reads itself, with Q25 trimming in fastp and clone calling in MiXCR, and kept productive beta chains. Each entry is one CDR3 protein sequence, shown with its most common DNA and genes. The V and J calls come from TCRdb's annotation, not from the publication. Here the sample has roughly 400,000 distinct CDR3 sequences; about 21% occur a single time. Around 15% of the sample comes from the top ten.

The receptor was derived from a female donor with Graves disease. The V gene is TRBV7-9 and the J gene is TRBJ1-2; matching of 6 bases hints at TRBD1 as the D gene. The material sequenced was peripheral blood mononuclear cells (PBMCs), taken when the disease was refractory, from a patient treated with antithyroid drugs. The CDR3 region has the sequence CASSLGQPGSGGYTF. The DNA sequence is TGTGCCAGCAGCCTAGGACAGCCGGGTTCGGGTGGCTACACCTTC.